The next 14 T cell receptor beta chains were all read from a single sample in a study of shared clonotypes between healthy human individuals. The method was immunoSEQ multiplex PCR; TCRdb's version includes in-frame clones alone and lacks a portion of them. The sample shows some 2.3 million clones, more than 80% of them seen only once. Sequenced input: naive CD4+ T cells from PBMCs. Subset: CD45RA+ positively selected. The receptors were sampled from a man between 18 and 35 years old in good health. Some clones in this sample may be carry-over from other donors' samples.

The rearrangement uses TRBV29-1 and TRBJ2-7, with D unresolved. The germline V gene has CDR1 SQVTM and CDR2 ANQGSEA. This CDR3 comprises 12 residues. The V gene lost 5 bases and the J gene lost 0 bases, with 8 bases spanning the gap. The CDR3 spells CSVTRSSYEQYF. The CDR3, as DNA: TGCAGCGTTACAAGAAGCTCCTACGAGCAGTACTTC.

The count of this clone is one. The V gene is TRBV7-9, the J gene TRBJ2-3; a possible D gene is TRBD2 (5 bases). This CDR3 has 11 amino acids. V lost 7 bases to trimming and J lost 5 bases, with 7 bases between them. Germline V gene lookup returns CDR1 SEHNR and CDR2 FQNEAQ (reference sequence). CDR3 nucleotide sequence: TGTGCCAGCACCCGGGGAGATACGCAGTATTTT. The encoded protein is CASTRGDTQYF.

The chain joins TRBV5-1 to TRBJ2-5; D possibly uses TRBD1 or TRBD2 (5 bases each). The CDR3 extends over 16 amino acids. Germline CDR1 is SGHRS and CDR2 is YFSETQ. V lost 0 bases and J 0 bases, leaving 12 bases between the germline ends. The CDR3 spells CASSLVGTLYQETQYF. The CDR3 DNA follows: TGCGCCAGCAGCTTGGTGGGGACCCTGTACCAAGAGACCCAGTACTTC. Complete variable domain (other parts from reference TRBV5-1 and TRBJ2-5): KAGVTQTPRYLIKTRGQQVTLSCSPISGHRSVSWYQQTPGQGLQFLFEYFSETQRNKGNFPGRFSGRQFSNSRSEMNVSTLELGDSALYLCASSLVGTLYQETQYFGPGTRLLVL.

The chain employs TRBV28 and TRBJ2-2; no reliable D call. The CDR3 length is 14 residues. Germline CDR1 MDHEN, CDR2 SYDVKM. Trimming stripped 9 bases from V and 6 bases from J, with 17 bases between. The CDR3 reads CASIPYLGSGELFF. The DNA of the CDR3 is TGTGCCAGTATCCCATATTTGGGTTCCGGGGAGCTGTTTTTT. Using reference TRBV28 and TRBJ2-2 for the parts outside the CDR3, the full variable domain is DVKVTQSSRYLVKRTGEKVFLECVQDMDHENMFWYRQDPGLGLRLIYFSYDVKMKEKGDIPEGYSVSREKKERFSLILESASTNQTSMYLCASIPYLGSGELFFGEGSRLTVL.

This chain joins TRBV6-4 and TRBJ1-1; no clear D. CDR1 is MRHNA and CDR2 is SNTAGT in the germline V gene. With 8 bases removed from V and 4 bases from J, the gap between germline ends came to 11 bases. This CDR3 spans 12 amino acids. CDR3 sequence reads: CASAAGGTEAFF. The CDR3 coding sequence is TGTGCCAGCGCCGCTGGTGGCACTGAAGCTTTCTTT.

This chain connects TRBV5-4 to TRBJ1-1; TRBD1 aligns across 9 bases. The CDR3 covers 16 residues. Germline CDR1 reads SGHNT; CDR2 reads YYREEE (reference sequence). V lost 4 bases, J lost 6 bases, and 13 bases stayed unmatched. CDR3 sequence reads: CASSQLTGTGSPEAFF. The CDR3 DNA sequence: TGTGCCAGCAGCCAACTGACCGGGACAGGGTCGCCTGAAGCTTTCTTT.

This clone has just one count. This chain joins TRBV30 and TRBJ2-7; D may be TRBD1 (6 bases). CDR3 length: 14 residues. Trimming took off 4 bases at V and 4 bases at J, with 17 bases between the two ends. CDR1 is GTSNPN, CDR2 SVGIG, per germline (reference sequence). CDR3 nucleotide sequence: TGTGCCTGGAACCCACAGGGAGTAGCATACGAGCAGTACTTC. Translated: CAWNPQGVAYEQYF. Full variable domain (remainder filled in from reference TRBV30 and TRBJ2-7): SQTIHQWPATLVQPVGSPLSLECTVEGTSNPNLYWYRQAAGRGLQLLFYSVGIGQISSEVPQNLSASRPQDRQFILSSKKLLLSDSGFYLCAWNPQGVAYEQYFGPGTRLTVT.

The rearrangement links TRBV29-1 to TRBJ1-1; D uncertain. The ends were cut back, 7 bases at V and 6 bases at J, with 18 bases in the middle. The length of the CDR3 is 13 residues. Germline V gene lookup returns CDR1 SQVTM and CDR2 ANQGSEA. Written as DNA, the CDR3 is TGCAGCGCCGAGGGTCCGACTAGGGCTGAAGCTTTCTTT. Translation gives CSAEGPTRAEAFF.

This chain joins TRBV19 and TRBJ1-1, with D uncertain. Germline V gives CDR1 LNHDA, CDR2 SQIVND (reference sequence). The CDR3 covers 13 residues. V shed 6 bases and J shed 1 base, with 9 bases lying between them. CDR3 coding DNA: TGTGCCAGTAGCCGCACGTCGAACACTGAAGCTTTCTTT. Encoded protein: CASSRTSNTEAFF.

About this clone: Germline is not matched at one junction end, which may reflect a read error. The chain recombines TRBV30 with TRBJ2-7; possible D gene TRBD2, 5 bases. The CDR3 is made up of 12 amino acids. In germline, CDR1 is GTSNPN, CDR2 SVGIG (reference sequence). The CDR3 DNA is TGTGCCTGGACGCCCCTAGGATCGAGGGTCCGTTTC. Protein sequence: CAWTPLGSRVRF.

The chain is built from TRBV7-7 and TRBJ2-3; TRBD1 matches at 10 bases. The germline V gene encodes CDR1 SSHAT and CDR2 FNYEAQ (reference sequence). Trimming took 5 bases from V and 5 from J; bases not matched to a gene: 4. The CDR3 totals 14 residues. The CDR3, as DNA: TGTGCCAGCAGCAGGGGACAGGGGCAAGATACGCAGTATTTT. Protein: CASSRGQGQDTQYF.

The J gene is TRBJ2-2, the V gene TRBV9; D gene uncertain. Germline V gene sequence: CDR1 SGDLS, CDR2 YYNGEE. The CDR3 totals 14 residues. With 1 base removed from V and 7 bases from J, the gap between germline ends came to 11 bases. The DNA for the CDR3 is TGTGCCAGCAGCGTAAGTTCCAATCTCGGGGAGCTGTTTTTT. This translates into CASSVSSNLGELFF.

The chain combines TRBV4-3 with TRBJ2-5, with TRBD2 matching over 10 bases. In germline, CDR1 is LGHNA, CDR2 YSLEER. The J segment lost 5 bases and the V segment lost 5 bases, leaving 17 bases of the junction unmatched. The CDR3 extends over 18 amino acids. Here the CDR3 reads CASSRGVGLAGERETQYF. CDR3 nucleotides: TGCGCCAGCAGCAGAGGGGTGGGTCTAGCGGGAGAAAGGGAGACCCAGTACTTC.

The V gene is TRBV12-5, the J gene TRBJ1-1; D gene uncertain. V gave up 2 bases and J gave up 8 bases, with 18 bases separating them. This CDR3 is built from 15 residues. CDR1 is LGHNT and CDR2 is FRNRAP in the germline V gene. The DNA of the CDR3 is TGTGCTAGTGGTTTGCCCCAGATGAAGGGCCAGGAAGCTTTCTTT. Translating it yields CASGLPQMKGQEAFF.